One and the same sample provided the 5 T cell receptor beta chains below, sequenced in a study of blood T cells in healthy people across ages. Next came a second PCR, run for roughly 6 to 11 cycles, which used a sample-barcoded 5' primer along with a J-beta primer mix. TCRdb re-derived calls from the 5' RACE reads in MiXCR, one entry per CDR3 protein. The data show 380,000 or so distinct CDR3 sequences, 52% seen once. Sequencing was carried out using blood. These receptors were collected from a man aged 55 to 70 in good health.

In this sample, this clonotype turned up once. The chain couples TRBV25-1 to TRBJ2-2; a possible D gene is TRBD2 (6 bases). CDR1 is MGHDK and CDR2 is SYGVNS in the germline V gene. The CDR3 extends over 13 amino acids. Trimming pared 6 bases from V and 5 bases from J, leaving 10 bases between. CDR3 protein: CASSPAGTGELFF. CDR3 sequence (DNA): TGTGCCAGCAGCCCGGCGGGAACCGGGGAGCTGTTTTTT.

A few counts support this clonotype. This chain links TRBV21-1 with TRBJ2-7; TRBD1 reflects the table's D call only, with no check against the DNA. TRBV21-1 is a pseudogene locus. The CDR3 consists of 16 residues. The CDR3 DNA sequence: TGTGCCAGCAGCAAAGGGGGACAGGGGGTCTCGTCAGAGCAGTACTTC. Translated: CASSKGGQGVSSEQYF.

V usage is TRBV29-1 and J usage is TRBJ2-5; D gene unclear. Germline CDR1 is SQVTM and CDR2 is ANQGSEA. CDR3 length: 13 residues. V was pared by 4 bases and J by 2 bases, with 11 bases between. The CDR3 sequence: CSVVGRPQETQYF. CDR3 DNA sequence: TGCAGCGTTGTAGGGCGCCCACAAGAGACCCAGTACTTC.

This clonotype was detected once. V gene TRBV6-5 combines with J gene TRBJ1-2, with 8 bases identical to TRBD1. V dropped 5 bases and J dropped 4; count of bases not matched to a gene: 9. This CDR3 comprises 15 residues. The germline CDR1 and CDR2 sequences are MNHEY and SVGAGI. The CDR3 is CASSGPGQVIYGYTF. The CDR3 DNA reads as TGTGCCAGCAGTGGGCCGGGACAGGTGATCTATGGCTACACCTTC.

The CDR3 bases are TGCAGTGCTAGGGGACTAGCGGGAGGTCTTAACAATGAGCAGTTCTTC. Translating it yields CSARGLAGGLNNEQFF. The chain recombines TRBV20-1 with TRBJ2-1; 15 bases agree with TRBD2. With 3 bases clipped from V and 5 bases from J, the junction kept 5 bases outside the gene matches. CDR1 is DFQATT and CDR2 is SNEGSKA in the germline V gene (reference sequence). This CDR3 has 16 residues.